One sample yielded the 26 T cell receptor beta chains listed below, sequenced in a study of blood T cell repertoires in COVID-19. Libraries were prepared by immunoSEQ multiplex PCR; TCRdb keeps only in-frame clonotypes and omits some of them. The sample carries some 110,000 clones, roughly 85% recorded once. The specimen was peripheral blood. The receptor set was obtained from a man aged 50-59 years with acute or convalescent COVID-19.

The rearrangement links TRBV18 to TRBJ1-1, with TRBD1 matching over 8 bases. The germline gives CDR1 KGHSH, CDR2 LQKENI. The CDR3 spans 14 residues. V was pared by 3 bases and J by 1 base, with 1 base of the junction left unmatched. The CDR3 loop reads CASSPGTGNTEAFF. DNA for the CDR3: TGTGCCAGCTCACCCGGGACAGGGAACACTGAAGCTTTCTTT.

The J gene is TRBJ1-4, the V gene TRBV30; D is possibly TRBD1 (5 bases). The CDR3 length is 14 residues. Trimming pared 4 bases from V and 5 bases from J, leaving 14 bases between. The V gene's germline CDR1 is GTSNPN and CDR2 SVGIG (reference sequence). The DNA of the CDR3 is TGTGCCTGGACCTCCGAGACAGTGAATGAAAAACTGTTTTTT. Translating gives CAWTSETVNEKLFF.

Written as DNA, the CDR3 is TGTGCCAGCAGGCCGAACTCTGGAAACACCATATATTTT. Translated: CASRPNSGNTIYF. The J gene is TRBJ1-3, the V gene TRBV19; no firm D call. Looked up from germline, CDR1 is LNHDA and CDR2 is SQIVND (reference sequence). Trimming removed 9 bases at V and 0 bases at J, with 9 bases between. The CDR3 contains 13 residues. The full variable domain, with the rest looked up from reference TRBV19 and TRBJ1-3, is DGGITQSPKYLFRKEGQNVTLSCEQNLNHDAMYWYRQDPGQGLRLIYYSQIVNDFQKGDIAEGYSVSREKKESFPLTVTSAQKNPTAFYLCASRPNSGNTIYFGEGSWLTVV.

In its sample, this clone was seen once. The chain couples TRBV12-3 or TRBV12-4 to TRBJ1-5; no reliable D call. V lost 1 base, J lost 8 bases, and 9 bases lay in between. The CDR3 contains 13 residues. CDR3 in DNA: TGTGCCAGCAGTTTAGTACAGTGGGAGCCCCAGCATTTT. Amino acid sequence: CASSLVQWEPQHF.

V is TRBV28 and J is TRBJ1-2, with 7 bases lining up with TRBD1. Germline-derived CDR1 and CDR2 are MDHEN and SYDVKM. Trimming cost V 6 bases and J 3 bases; bases outside gene matches: 10. The CDR3 has 15 residues. In DNA form, the CDR3 reads TGTGCCAGCAGCCCCCAGGACAGGAGCTACTATGGCTACACCTTC. Amino acid sequence: CASSPQDRSYYGYTF.

CDR3 protein: CASSFSRDRPYEQYF. In DNA, the CDR3 is TGTGCCAGCAGTTTCTCCCGGGACAGGCCTTACGAGCAGTACTTC. This chain uses TRBV6-5 with TRBJ2-7; 8 bases are a match to TRBD1. The CDR3 covers 15 residues. Germline V CDR1 and CDR2: MNHEY, SVGAGI. V lost 4 bases to trimming and J lost 4 bases; unmatched junction nucleotides: 9.

The rearrangement uses TRBV10-3 and TRBJ1-4, with D possibly matching TRBD1 (6 bases). The germline gives CDR1 ENHRY, CDR2 SYGVKD. The CDR3 loop spans 16 amino acids. V lost 0 bases and J 8 bases, leaving 16 bases between the germline ends. CDR3 sequence (DNA): TGTGCCATCAGTGAGTCGACAACAGGGTTAAGAGAAAAACTGTTTTTT. This encodes CAISESTTGLREKLFF.

This chain connects TRBV11-2 to TRBJ1-5; 8 bases fit TRBD1. Germline V gene sequence: CDR1 SGHAT, CDR2 FQNNGV. The CDR3 runs to 15 residues. The J segment lost 3 bases and the V segment lost 5 bases, leaving 6 bases of the junction unmatched. CDR3 nucleotides: TGTGCCAGCAGCCAGGACAGGGAAAACAATCAGCCCCAGCATTTT. Protein product: CASSQDRENNQPQHF.

Comments on this clone: An end of the junction does not agree with germline; a read error may underlie this. V usage is TRBV13 and J usage is TRBJ1-2; 7 nucleotides match TRBD1. This CDR3 comprises 14 residues. The V gene's germline CDR1 is PRHDT and CDR2 FYEKMQ (reference sequence). The CDR3 region is CASSIGGPSHGYTF. The CDR3, as DNA: TGTGCCAGCAGCATAGGGGGCCCTTCGCATGGCTACACCTTC. The entire variable domain, with the rest obtained from reference TRBV13 and TRBJ1-2, is as follows: AAGVIQSPRHLIKEKRETATLKCYPIPRHDTVYWYQQGPGQDPQFLISFYEKMQSDKGSIPDRFSAQQFSDYHSELNMSSLELGDSALYFCASSIGGPSHGYTFGSGTRLTVV.

This clone was seen only a few times. The chain employs TRBV10-3 and TRBJ2-1; 13 positions match TRBD2. The CDR3 has 13 residues. The V and J ends lost 6 bases and 7 bases, in that order; junction bases with no gene match: 0. Germline V gives CDR1 ENHRY, CDR2 SYGVKD. The CDR3 DNA reads TGTGCCATCAGGACTAGCGGGGGGAATGAGCAGTTCTTC. Residues: CAIRTSGGNEQFF.

This clone was detected once. The chain couples TRBV5-1 to TRBJ2-3; D uncertain. Per germline, CDR1 SGHRS and CDR2 YFSETQ. CDR3 size: 13 residues. V was shortened by 2 bases and J by 4 bases, with 8 bases between the two germline ends. The CDR3 sequence: CASSLATADTQYF. In nucleotides, the CDR3 is TGCGCCAGCAGCTTAGCTACGGCAGATACGCAGTATTTT.

This chain joins TRBV3-1 (or the pseudogene TRBV3-2) and TRBJ2-2, with 13 bases matching TRBD2. The V gene end was trimmed by 3 bases and the J gene end by 5 bases; junction bases not matched to a gene: 6. The germline V gene encodes CDR1 LGHDT and CDR2 YNNKEL (reference sequence). This CDR3 contains 17 residues. DNA for the CDR3: TGTGCCAGCAGCCATACTAGCGGGGGGGCCAATACCGGGGAGCTGTTTTTT. Residues: CASSHTSGGANTGELFF.

The chain has TRBV6-1 and TRBJ2-7, with 8 bases matching TRBD1. This CDR3 contains 15 residues. V trimming: 3 bases; J trimming: 0 bases; junction bases outside the gene matches: 4. The V gene's germline CDR1 is MNHNS and CDR2 SASEGT. The CDR3 reads CASSDRDRNSYEQYF. The CDR3 DNA reads TGTGCCAGCAGTGACCGGGACAGGAACTCCTACGAGCAGTACTTC.

The chain employs TRBV2 and TRBJ1-4; TRBD1 matches 9 bases. The CDR3 extends over 14 amino acids. Germline CDR1 is SNHLY and CDR2 is FYNNEI. With 5 bases clipped from V and 8 bases from J, the junction kept 6 bases outside the gene matches. DNA for the CDR3: TGTGCCAGCAGTATGGGACAGGGTGGAGAAAAACTGTTTTTT. Translating gives CASSMGQGGEKLFF. Supplemented by reference TRBV2 and TRBJ1-4, the full variable domain reads EPEVTQTPSHQVTQMGQEVILRCVPISNHLYFYWYRQILGQKVEFLVSFYNNEISEKSEIFDDQFSVERPDGSNFTLKIRSTKLEDSAMYFCASSMGQGGEKLFFGSGTQLSVL.

J is TRBJ2-7 and V is TRBV6-5, with a weak D call TRBD2 (6 bases). The V end was cut by 6 bases, the J end by 6 bases, with 12 bases between. This CDR3 has 12 residues. The germline V gene has CDR1 MNHEY and CDR2 SVGAGI. CDR3 residues: CASRWGDGEQYF. In DNA, the CDR3 is TGTGCCAGCAGATGGGGGGACGGCGAGCAGTACTTC.

The chain employs TRBV5-5 and TRBJ2-1; D is uncertain. With 2 bases removed from V and 0 bases from J, the gap between germline ends came to 9 bases. The CDR3 is 15 amino acids. Germline V gene sequence: CDR1 SGHKS, CDR2 YYEKEE (reference sequence). For the CDR3, the DNA is TGTGCCAGCAGCTTACTTGGTAGCTCCTACAATGAGCAGTTCTTC. Amino acid sequence: CASSLLGSSYNEQFF.

The chain joins TRBV30 to TRBJ1-2; D gene uncertain. This CDR3 contains 12 residues. Germline-derived CDR1 and CDR2 are GTSNPN and SVGIG (reference sequence). Between the trimmed V and J ends, which lost 2 bases and 4 bases, there was a span of 8 bases. The CDR3 DNA reads TGTGCCTGGAGTCGGCAGGTCTATGGCTACACCTTC. This codes for CAWSRQVYGYTF.

The chain couples TRBV7-9 to TRBJ1-1, with 7 bases that match TRBD1. Germline V gives CDR1 SEHNR, CDR2 FQNEAQ (reference sequence). V dropped 5 bases and J dropped 1; count of bases not matched to a gene: 7. This CDR3 spans 15 amino acids. For the CDR3, the DNA is TGTGCCAGCAGCCCAGGGACAGTCCAGAACACTGAAGCTTTCTTT. Amino acid sequence: CASSPGTVQNTEAFF.

There are a few counts of this clone. This sequence joins TRBV12-3 or TRBV12-4 and TRBJ2-5; D perhaps matches TRBD2 (5 bases). The CDR3 contains 12 residues. The ends were cut back, 2 bases at V and 5 bases at J, with 6 bases in the middle. CDR3 region: CASSLTGETQYF. DNA for the CDR3: TGTGCCAGCAGTTTAACGGGGGAGACCCAGTACTTC.

This rearrangement joins TRBV6-5 to TRBJ1-2; no firm D call. There are 15 residues in the CDR3. V lost 2 bases and J lost 2, with 12 bases in between. The germline V gene has CDR1 MNHEY and CDR2 SVGAGI. The CDR3 DNA sequence: TGTGCCAGCAGTTACGAGAGGGCTTCAAACTATGGCTACACCTTC. This gives the protein CASSYERASNYGYTF.

The chain links TRBV5-6 to TRBJ1-3; unclear D gene. Per the germline V gene, CDR1 is SGHDT and CDR2 is YYEEEE. V lost 2 bases and J lost 0, with 18 bases in between. The CDR3 is made up of 18 amino acids. CDR3 DNA: TGTGCCAGCAGCTTAGGTTTCGGTTCAGAGGACTCTGGAAACACCATATATTTT. Amino acid sequence: CASSLGFGSEDSGNTIYF.

This sequence joins TRBV24-1 and TRBJ2-2, with D possibly being TRBD2 (6 bases). V was shortened by 3 bases and J by 6 bases, with 10 bases between the two germline ends. This CDR3 contains 14 residues. The germline gives CDR1 KGHDR, CDR2 SFDVKD. The CDR3, as DNA: TGTGCCACCAGTGATCTACTAGCATCCGGGGAGCTGTTTTTT. This sequence encodes CATSDLLASGELFF.

The V call is TRBV30, the J call TRBJ1-1, with D possibly being TRBD1 (5 bases). Germline V gives CDR1 GTSNPN, CDR2 SVGIG (reference sequence). This CDR3 region has 11 residues. Trimming stripped 1 base from V and 11 bases from J, with 11 bases between. CDR3 amino acids: CAWSGGQRAFF. In nucleotides, the CDR3 is TGTGCCTGGAGTGGAGGACAACGGGCTTTCTTT.

The chain is built from TRBV9 and TRBJ2-5; the match to TRBD2 covers 10 bases. V shed 0 bases, J shed 2 bases, and the junction held 10 bases outside the gene matches. In germline, CDR1 is SGDLS, CDR2 YYNGEE. The CDR3 totals 18 residues. CDR3 protein: CASSVATGSGRGQETQYF. The DNA for the CDR3 is TGTGCCAGCAGCGTAGCTACCGGAAGCGGGAGGGGACAAGAGACCCAGTACTTC.

The V and J genes are TRBV6-6 and TRBJ2-1; 8 bases map to TRBD1. The junction had 2 bases not matched to a gene; V was cut back by 5 bases and J by 5 bases. The CDR3 is made up of 13 amino acids. Germline lookup yields CDR1 MNHNY and CDR2 SVGAGI (reference sequence). The CDR3 region is CASSLQGDNEQFF. CDR3 DNA: TGTGCCAGCAGTCTACAGGGGGACAATGAGCAGTTCTTC.

This rearrangement joins TRBV11-3 to TRBJ2-7, with D unresolved. Trimming took 3 bases from V and 6 from J, leaving 12 bases between them. Germline values: CDR1 SGHNT, CDR2 YENEEA. The CDR3 contains 13 residues. Here the CDR3 DNA reads TGTGCCAGCAGCTTTGAAATAGCCGGCGAGCAGTACTTC. Encoded protein: CASSFEIAGEQYF.